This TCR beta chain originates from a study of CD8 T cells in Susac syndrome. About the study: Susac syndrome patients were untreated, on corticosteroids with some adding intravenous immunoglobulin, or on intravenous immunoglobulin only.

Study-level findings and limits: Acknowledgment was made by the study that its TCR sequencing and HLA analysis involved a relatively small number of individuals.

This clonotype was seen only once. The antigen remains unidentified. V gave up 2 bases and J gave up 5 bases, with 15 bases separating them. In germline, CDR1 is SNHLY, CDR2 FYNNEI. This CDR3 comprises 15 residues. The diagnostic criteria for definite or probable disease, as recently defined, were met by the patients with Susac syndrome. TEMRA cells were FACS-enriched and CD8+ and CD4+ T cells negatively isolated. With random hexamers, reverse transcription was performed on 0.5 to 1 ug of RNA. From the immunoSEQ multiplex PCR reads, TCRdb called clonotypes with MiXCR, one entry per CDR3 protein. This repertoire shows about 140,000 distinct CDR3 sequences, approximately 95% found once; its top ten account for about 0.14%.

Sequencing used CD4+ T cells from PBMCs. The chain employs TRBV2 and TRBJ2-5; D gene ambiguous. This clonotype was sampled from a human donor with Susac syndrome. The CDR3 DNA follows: TGTGCCAGCAGTGAAAGCGCCGCTAGTTCGGAGACCCAGTACTTC. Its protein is CASSESAASSETQYF.